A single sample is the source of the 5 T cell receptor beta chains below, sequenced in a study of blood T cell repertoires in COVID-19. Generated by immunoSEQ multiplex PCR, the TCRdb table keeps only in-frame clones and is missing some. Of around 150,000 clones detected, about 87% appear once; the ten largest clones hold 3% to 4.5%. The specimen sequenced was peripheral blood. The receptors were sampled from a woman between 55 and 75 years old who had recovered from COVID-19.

The CDR3 nucleotides are TGTGCCAGCAGCGTTCTTAGCGGGGGAGGACCATCGGGCGAGCAGTACTTC. Encoded protein: CASSVLSGGGPSGEQYF. The V and J genes are TRBV11-2 and TRBJ2-7, with 9 nucleotides matching TRBD2. The CDR3 is made up of 17 amino acids. Trimming took 5 bases from V and 6 from J; bases not matched to a gene: 17. Looked up from germline, CDR1 is SGHAT and CDR2 is FQNNGV.

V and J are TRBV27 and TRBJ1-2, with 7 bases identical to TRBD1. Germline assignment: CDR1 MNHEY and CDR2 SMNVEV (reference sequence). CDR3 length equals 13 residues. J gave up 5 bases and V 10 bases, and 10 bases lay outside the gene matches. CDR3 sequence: CATMARQGYGYTF. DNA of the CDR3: TGTGCCACCATGGCCCGACAGGGTTATGGCTACACCTTC.

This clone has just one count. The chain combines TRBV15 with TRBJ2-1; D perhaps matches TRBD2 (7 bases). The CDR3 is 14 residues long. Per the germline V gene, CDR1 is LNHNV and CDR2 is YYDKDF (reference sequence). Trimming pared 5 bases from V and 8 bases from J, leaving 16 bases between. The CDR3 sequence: CATSGGGGKDEQFF. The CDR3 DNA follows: TGTGCCACCAGCGGCGGGGGCGGCAAGGATGAGCAGTTCTTC. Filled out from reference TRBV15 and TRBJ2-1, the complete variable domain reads DAMVIQNPRYQVTQFGKPVTLSCSQTLNHNVMYWYQQKSSQAPKLLFHYYDKDFNNEADTPDNFQSRRPNTSFCFLDIRSPGLGDTAMYLCATSGGGGKDEQFFGPGTRLTVL.

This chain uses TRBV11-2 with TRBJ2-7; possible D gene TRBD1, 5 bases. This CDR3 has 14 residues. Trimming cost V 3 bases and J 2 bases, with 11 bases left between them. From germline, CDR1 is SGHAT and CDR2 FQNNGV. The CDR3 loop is CASSFGAGTYEQYF. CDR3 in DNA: TGTGCCAGCAGCTTTGGGGCAGGCACCTACGAGCAGTACTTC.

For the CDR3, the DNA is TGCGCCAGCAGCTTGCGAGGGGATACGCAGTATTTT. It is translated as CASSLRGDTQYF. The V gene is TRBV5-1, the J gene TRBJ2-3; D is possibly TRBD2 (5 bases). The CDR3 runs to 12 residues. Trimming left V 1 base short and J 6 bases short, with 6 bases between. Germline V gives CDR1 SGHRS, CDR2 YFSETQ.